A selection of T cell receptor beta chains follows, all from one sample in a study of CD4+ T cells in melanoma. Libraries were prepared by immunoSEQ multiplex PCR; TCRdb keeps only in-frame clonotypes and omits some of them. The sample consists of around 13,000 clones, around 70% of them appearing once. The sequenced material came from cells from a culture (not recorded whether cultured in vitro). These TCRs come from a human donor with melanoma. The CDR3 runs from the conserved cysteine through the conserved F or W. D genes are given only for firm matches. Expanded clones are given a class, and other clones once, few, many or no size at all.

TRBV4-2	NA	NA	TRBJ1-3	TGTGCCAGCAGCCAAGATATAGCAGCTGGAAACACCATATATTTT	CASSQDIAAGNTIYF
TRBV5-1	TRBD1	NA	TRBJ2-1	TGCGCCAGCAGCTTGATGACAGGGGCCAACAATGAGCAGTTCTTC	CASSLMTGANNEQFF
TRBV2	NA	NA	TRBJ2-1	TGTGCCAGCAGTGTTCAACAAACGCAGTTCTTC	CASSVQQTQFF
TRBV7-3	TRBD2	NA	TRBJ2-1	TGTGCCAGTTCTACTAGCGGGGCGACACGATACAATGAGCAGTTCTTC	CASSTSGATRYNEQFF
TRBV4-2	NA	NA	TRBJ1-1	TGTGCCAGCAGCCTCCAGATTGGTGGAGGGGAGGCTTTCTTT	CASSLQIGGGEAFF
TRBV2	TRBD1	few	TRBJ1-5	TGTGCCAGCAGTGCACAACAGGGGACGGAGCCCCAGCATTTT	CASSAQQGTEPQHF
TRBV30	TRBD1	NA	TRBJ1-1	TGTGCCTGGAGTCCGGGGACAGCGAACACTGAAGCTTTCTTT	CAWSPGTANTEAFF
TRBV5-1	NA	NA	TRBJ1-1	TGCGCCAGCAGCGAACAAGGGGGGGCGAACACTGAAGCTTTCTTT	CASSEQGGANTEAFF
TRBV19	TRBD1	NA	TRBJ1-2	TGTGCCAGTAGTCTGACAGGGGTCTATGGCTACACCTTC	CASSLTGVYGYTF
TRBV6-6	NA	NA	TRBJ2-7	TGTGCCAGCAGTCCTGGTCCGGGGGTGGGGTACGAGCAGTACTTC	CASSPGPGVGYEQYF
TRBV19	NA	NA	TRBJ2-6	TGTGCCAGTAAACGGTCTGGGGCCAACGTCCTGACTTTC	CASKRSGANVLTF
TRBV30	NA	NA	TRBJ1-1	TGTGCCTGGAGTGTAACAGGGAGTTCCACTGAAGCTTTCTTT	CAWSVTGSSTEAFF
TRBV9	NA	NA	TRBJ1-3	TGTGCCAGCAGCGTCCGGGACCCCTCCTCTGGAAACACCATATATTTT	CASSVRDPSSGNTIYF
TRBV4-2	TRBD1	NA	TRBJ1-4	TGTGCCAGCAGCCAAGGTAGGAGGGGGCGCGGCGCTAATGAAAAACTGTTTTTT	CASSQGRRGRGANEKLFF
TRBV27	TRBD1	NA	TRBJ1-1	TGTGCCAGCTCCCCGGGGGACAGGGTAAGGGGCACTGAAGCTTTCTTT	CASSPGDRVRGTEAFF
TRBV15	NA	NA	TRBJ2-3	TGTGCCACCAGCAGACACGGGGGGCGCACAGATACGCAGTATTTT	CATSRHGGRTDTQYF
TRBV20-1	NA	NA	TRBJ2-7	TGCAGTGCTTCCTCCACCTACGAGCAGTACTTC	CSASSTYEQYF
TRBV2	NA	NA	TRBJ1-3	TGTGCCAGCAGTCGCGCAGGGGATGGAAACACCATATATTTT	CASSRAGDGNTIYF
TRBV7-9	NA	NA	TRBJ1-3	TGTGCCAGCCAGAACTTCGGCAAAACAGGGCTAAGAGACACCATATATTTT	CASQNFGKTGLRDTIYF
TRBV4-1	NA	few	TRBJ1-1	TGCGCCAGCAGGCATTTGGGCGCCGTGAACACTGAAGCTTTCTTT	CASRHLGAVNTEAFF
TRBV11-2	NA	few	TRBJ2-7	TGTGCCAGCAGCTTAGGATCCGGAGGGATCTACGAGCAGTACTTC	CASSLGSGGIYEQYF
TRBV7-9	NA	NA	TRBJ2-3	TGTGCCAGCAGAATAGGTTCCGATACGCAGTATTTT	CASRIGSDTQYF
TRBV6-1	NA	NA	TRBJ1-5	TGTGCCAGCAGTGGGCCCGCGGGGCGAGGGTGGAAGGATCTTCAGCCCCAGCATTTT	CASSGPAGRGWKDLQPQHF
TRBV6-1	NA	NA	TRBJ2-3	TGTGCCAGCAGTGGCAAGGCCGTAAGCACAGATACGCAGTATTTT	CASSGKAVSTDTQYF
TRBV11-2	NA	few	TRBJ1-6	TGTGCCAGCAGCCTAGGCGCGACAGTTACGGGTTCACCCCTCCACTTT	CASSLGATVTGSPLHF
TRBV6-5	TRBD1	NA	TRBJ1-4	TGTGCCAGCAGTTACCGGACAGGGAGTGGAGAAAAACTGTTTTTT	CASSYRTGSGEKLFF
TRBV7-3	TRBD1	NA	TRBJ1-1	TGTGCCAGCAAGCTTAATTCAGGGGGCGGTGAAGCTTTCTTT	CASKLNSGGGEAFF
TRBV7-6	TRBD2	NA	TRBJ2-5	TGTGCCAGCAGCTTAGGCGGGAGACAAGAGACCCAGTACTTC	CASSLGGRQETQYF
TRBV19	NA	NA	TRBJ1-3	TGTGCCAGCAGGGGAACAGGGAGGAGAAACACCATATATTTT	CASRGTGRRNTIYF
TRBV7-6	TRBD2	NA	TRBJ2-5	TGTGCCAGCAGCTCAACCACCGCGGGACTAGCGGAGACCCAGTACTTC	CASSSTTAGLAETQYF
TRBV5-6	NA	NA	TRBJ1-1	TGTGCCAGCAGCCCCGCCCCCGGGGACACTGAAGCTTTCTTT	CASSPAPGDTEAFF
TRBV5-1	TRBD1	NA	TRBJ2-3	TGCGCCAGCAGCCTCCAGGGGGCAACCGTATCAGATACGCAGTATTTT	CASSLQGATVSDTQYF
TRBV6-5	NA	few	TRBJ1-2	TGTGCCAGCAGTTACCAATACACACAGAATGGCTACACCTTC	CASSYQYTQNGYTF
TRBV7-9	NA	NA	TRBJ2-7	TGTGCCAGCAGCTTTGAGGGCGCCTACTCCTACGAGCAGTACTTC	CASSFEGAYSYEQYF
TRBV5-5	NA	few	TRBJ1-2	TGTGCCAGCAGCTTGGGCCTAATCGGGGGCTACACCTTC	CASSLGLIGGYTF
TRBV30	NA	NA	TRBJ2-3	TGTGCCTGGAATGAGAGGATCACAGATACGCAGTATTTT	CAWNERITDTQYF
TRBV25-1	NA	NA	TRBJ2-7	TGTGCCAGCAGTGACACTAATTACTACGAGCAGTACTTC	CASSDTNYYEQYF
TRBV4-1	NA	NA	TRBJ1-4	TGCGCCAGCAGGCATATATGGGACCCCAGAGGCGAAAAACTGTTTTTT	CASRHIWDPRGEKLFF
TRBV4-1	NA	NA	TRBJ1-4	TGCGCCAGCAGCCGTGCAGGGTGGGAAAAACTGTTTTTT	CASSRAGWEKLFF
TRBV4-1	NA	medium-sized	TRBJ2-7	TGCGCCAGCAGCCAAGATCGGACCCAGCCTTTCTACGAGCAGTACTTC	CASSQDRTQPFYEQYF
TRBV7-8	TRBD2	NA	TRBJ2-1	TGTGCCAGCAGCTTAGGACCCCGGGGGGGAGCCTACAATGAGCAGTTCTTC	CASSLGPRGGAYNEQFF
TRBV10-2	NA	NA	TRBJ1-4	TGCGCCAGCAGCGCCTCCGGGACACAACTGTTTTTT	CASSASGTQLFF
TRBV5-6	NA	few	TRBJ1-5	TGTGCCAGCAGCTTAATCGGCCGAGGTCAGCCCCAGCATTTT	CASSLIGRGQPQHF
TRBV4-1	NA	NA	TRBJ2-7	TGCGCCAGCAGCCAAGATCAGGGATACGAGCAGTACTTC	CASSQDQGYEQYF
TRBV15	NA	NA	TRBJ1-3	TGTGCCACCAGCAGAGATCAGGGCTCGAGAAACACCATATATTTT	CATSRDQGSRNTIYF
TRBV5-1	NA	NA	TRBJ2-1	TGCGCCAGCAGCTTCCGTTCGGGCGGATCTTTCACCTCCTACAATGAGCAGTTCTTC	CASSFRSGGSFTSYNEQFF
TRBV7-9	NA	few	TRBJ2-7	TGTGCCAGCAGCCCAGGGGGGGCCTACGAGCAGTACTTC	CASSPGGAYEQYF
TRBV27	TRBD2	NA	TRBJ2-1	TGTGCCAGCAGTTTAAGGGGGACTAGCTACAATGAGCAGTTCTTC	CASSLRGTSYNEQFF
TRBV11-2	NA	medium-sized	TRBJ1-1	TGTGCCAGCAGCTTAAGGGGGTCCACTGAAGCTTTCTTT	CASSLRGSTEAFF
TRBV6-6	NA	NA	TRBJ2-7	TGTGCCAGCAGTCAAAAGACGGTCCCCTACGAGCAGTACTTC	CASSQKTVPYEQYF
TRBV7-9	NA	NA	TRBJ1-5	TGTGCCAGCAGCTTTGCAGGGGGCAATCAGCCCCAGCATTTT	CASSFAGGNQPQHF
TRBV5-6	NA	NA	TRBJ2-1	TGTGCCAGCAGCTTTCTCCCAAATGAGCAGTTCTTC	CASSFLPNEQFF